This T cell receptor (beta chain) appears in the sequencing data of a study of blood T cell repertoires in COVID-19. Study as a whole: COVID-19 samples, acute and convalescent, were from the United States, Italy and Spain. The analysed material was cDNA or gDNA that came from T cells, B-cell-depleted T cells, or PBMCs.

In the authors' workflow: Reference gene primer amplification in the assay estimated nucleated cell counts. Some clones are missing from TCRdb's copy, which holds only in-frame ones; the method was immunoSEQ multiplex PCR. D and trimming come from the DNA, and the V and J calls and clone size come from that table. The repertoire holds 90,000 to 140,000 clones, with more than 80% as singletons. Trimming stripped 0 bases from V and 4 bases from J, with 12 bases between. Per germline, CDR1 LNHDA and CDR2 SQIVND (reference sequence). This CDR3 region has 15 residues. This clone has just a few counts. This sequence originates from a woman in her 70s with acute or convalescent COVID-19. The V and J genes are TRBV19 and TRBJ1-2; D is undetermined. Sequencing was done on a sample of peripheral blood. CDR3 amino acids: CASSIEVVEGYGYTF. The CDR3 DNA reads TGTGCCAGTAGTATAGAGGTGGTCGAGGGCTATGGCTACACCTTC.